This paragraph reports one T cell receptor (beta chain). This sample was included in a study of blood T cell repertoires in COVID-19. The wider study: PBMCs, B-cell-depleted T cells, or T cells were the source of the cDNA or gDNA that made up the material.

The table came from immunoSEQ multiplex PCR; TCRdb's copy has only in-frame clones and leaves some out. The sample has fewer than 300,000 clones, more than 70% seen once. The CDR3 loop spans 15 amino acids. The germline CDR1 and CDR2 sequences are SGHVS and FNYEAQ. V was trimmed by 5 bases and J by 3 bases, leaving 17 bases between them. This chain links TRBV7-6 with TRBJ2-7, with D possibly matching TRBD1 (6 bases). The specimen was peripheral blood. This clonotype was sampled from a woman between 18 and 30 years old with acute or convalescent COVID-19. As DNA, the CDR3 is TGTGCCAGCAGCAACTGGGCAGGGGAAGACTACGAGCAGTACTTC. It encodes CASSNWAGEDYEQYF.